This TCR beta chain was retrieved from a study of blood T cell repertoires in COVID-19 (TCRdb year 2020). With regard to the full study: Collaborator samples came from the United States, Italy and Spain and covered acute and convalescent phases of COVID-19. The prospective study material was composed of cDNA or gDNA derived from T cells, B-cell-depleted T cells, or PBMCs. Subjects who had been exposed to COVID-19, were actively infected with it, or had recovered from it provided the deeply sampled blood TCRbeta repertoires that made up the dataset. The repertoires were released in a freely available public database intended as a resource for research on the immune response to SARS-CoV-2. The samples were drawn from the first 160 participants of the ongoing ImmuneRACE study and from 950 to 1,500 subjects provided by 6 global collaborators. Nearly every sample came with metadata listing a de-identified subject ID, COVID-19 status, age in years and sex. HLA class I and class II types, where available, came from metadata supplied by the sample provider rather than from assay-based typing. What the work shows at the level of the full study, not this receptor alone: Clinical and demographic metadata were provided uncurated, with the amount varying by source and participant.

CDR1 and CDR2 were assigned from the germline V gene as MGHDK and SYGVNS. Including cysteine and phenylalanine, the CDR3 has 13 amino acids. The entry retains the CDR3 DNA only, 39 bases that are in frame from base 1. Trimming costs V 0 bases and J 10 bases, and their ends lie 12 bases apart. TCRbeta CDR3 regions were amplified from genomic DNA using the immunoSEQ Assay, a bias-controlled multiplex PCR. On the authors' methods: The number of nucleated cells in each sample was estimated by amplification of reference gene primers within the assay. Sequence reads were collapsed and filtered to measure the absolute abundance of every unique TCRbeta CDR3 rearrangement. For each sample, productive Simpson clonality was calculated as the square root of Simpson's diversity index across productive rearrangements. TCRdb took over this immuneACCESS table, retaining in-frame rearrangements with V and J assigned. Such tables are incomplete; in checked studies, under half of the missing clones stem from an unresolved V gene, and the remainder is unexplained. That table supplies the V and J calls and clone size; D and trimming were determined from the DNA. The sample data list about 32,000 clones, and approximately 93% of these were observed just once. Together, the top ten hold 0.92% of the sample.

As for this clone: Its antigen remains undetermined. Nothing much larger sits one base from this clone, and base qualities are not available.

Collaborating institutions collected whole blood in K2EDTA tubes following their own protocols. For TCRbeta analysis, collaborators shipped samples in one of three forms: frozen whole blood, isolated PBMCs, or DNA extracted from either of those sample types. The rearranged segments are TRBV25-1 and TRBJ1-1; the D gene is not confidently resolved. Sequencing used peripheral blood. The sequence was obtained from a male donor with active COVID-19. At the DNA level, the sequence is TGTGCCAGCAGTGAATATACGGCGGCAAGAGCTTTCTTT. Its protein reads: CASSEYTAARAFF. Joined to the reference TRBV25-1 and TRBJ1-1 proteins, this CDR3 gives the full variable domain: EADIYQTPRYLVIGTGKKITLECSQTMGHDKMYWYQQDPGMELHLIHYSYGVNSTEKGDLSSESTVSRIRTEHFPLTLESARPSHTSQYLCASSEYTAARAFFGQGTRLTVV.